Listed below are T cell receptor beta chains from one sample, sequenced in a study of blood T cell repertoires in COVID-19. Data came from immunoSEQ multiplex PCR; TCRdb stores just in-frame clones and leaves some out. Here the sample spans some 260,000 clones, around 90% being singletons. Sequencing input: peripheral blood. The receptors stem from a man aged 18 to 29 with active or convalescent COVID-19. CDR3s include the opening cysteine and the closing phenylalanine or tryptophan. D genes are given only for firm matches. Clone size, where shown, is once, few, many, or a class for clones that have expanded.

d_call j_call v_call clone_size cdr3_aa cdr3_nt
TRBD2 TRBJ2-7 TRBV24-1 . CATLAGEGDEQYF TGTGCCACCCTCGCCGGGGAGGGCGACGAGCAGTACTTC
TRBD1 TRBJ2-4 TRBV5-1 . CASSLETGTGNIQYF TGCGCCAGCAGCTTGGAGACAGGGACCGGAAACATTCAGTACTTC
. TRBJ2-7 TRBV28 . CASSSRLVDRHPPGEQYF TGTGCCAGCAGTTCTCGCCTAGTCGACAGGCACCCTCCCGGCGAGCAGTACTTC
TRBD1 TRBJ2-7 TRBV28 . CASSTPGQGPSEQYF TGTGCCAGCAGTACTCCCGGACAGGGACCGAGCGAGCAGTACTTC
TRBD1 TRBJ1-1 TRBV28 few CATLTGGKGTEAFF TGTGCCACCCTTACAGGGGGCAAGGGGACTGAAGCTTTCTTT
TRBD1 TRBJ1-3 TRBV7-9 . CASSPSRGQGPSAGNTIYF TGTGCCAGCAGCCCGTCGCGGGGACAGGGTCCGTCGGCTGGAAACACCATATATTTT
. TRBJ2-5 TRBV7-9 many CASSLVQGETQYF TGTGCCAGCAGCTTAGTGCAGGGAGAGACCCAGTACTTC
TRBD1 TRBJ1-4 TRBV28 once CASWDRGRNEKLFF TGTGCCAGCTGGGACAGGGGGCGGAATGAAAAACTGTTTTTT
. TRBJ2-2 TRBV7-2 . CASSLTGKGELFF TGTGCCAGCAGCTTAACCGGGAAGGGGGAGCTGTTTTTT
TRBD2 TRBJ2-3 TRBV9 . CASSVGLAALRTTDTQYF TGTGCCAGCAGCGTCGGACTAGCGGCATTACGGACCACAGATACGCAGTATTTT
TRBD1 TRBJ1-6 TRBV5-4 . CASSPGQDRSYNSPLHF TGTGCCAGCAGCCCCGGACAGGATCGCTCCTATAATTCACCCCTCCACTTT
TRBD2 TRBJ2-2 TRBV2 once CASSMTSGGPNTGELFF TGTGCCAGCAGTATGACTAGCGGGGGGCCGAACACCGGGGAGCTGTTTTTT
. TRBJ1-4 TRBV5-4 . CASSDRKANEKLFF TGTGCCAGCAGCGACAGAAAAGCTAATGAAAAACTGTTTTTT
TRBD1 TRBJ2-7 TRBV11-3 . CASSDWDRDEQYF TGTGCCAGCAGCGACTGGGACAGGGACGAGCAGTACTTC
TRBD2 TRBJ2-5 TRBV28 . CASSLLGTSVGETQYF TGTGCCAGCAGTTTATTGGGGACTAGTGTTGGAGAGACCCAGTACTTC
. TRBJ1-1 TRBV5-1 . CASSPGGSMNTEAFF TGCGCCAGCAGCCCGGGGGGTTCTATGAACACTGAAGCTTTCTTT
. TRBJ1-5 TRBV28 . CASRGQLNQPQHF TGTGCCAGCAGGGGGCAGCTTAATCAGCCCCAGCATTTT
TRBD1 TRBJ2-7 TRBV20-1 . CSASSGTDFYEQYF TGCAGTGCTAGTTCGGGGACAGACTTCTACGAGCAGTACTTC
. TRBJ2-1 TRBV5-1 . CASSTGALGEQFF TGCGCCAGCAGCACCGGAGCTCTCGGTGAGCAGTTCTTC
. TRBJ1-4 TRBV10-1 once CASSDGTTGEKLFF TGCGCCAGCAGTGACGGGACAACGGGGGAAAAACTGTTTTTT
. TRBJ1-1 TRBV2 . CASSGHNTEAFF TGTGCCAGCAGTGGGCATAACACTGAAGCTTTCTTT
. TRBJ1-2 TRBV19 . CASSPIDRNYGYTF TGTGCCAGTAGTCCGATAGACAGGAACTATGGCTACACCTTC
TRBD2 TRBJ2-7 TRBV11-1 . CASSLETSLSSYEQYF TGTGCCAGCAGCCTCGAGACTAGCCTTTCCTCCTACGAGCAGTACTTC
TRBD1 TRBJ1-6 TRBV3-1/TRBV3-2 few CASSQDWDSSYNSPLHF TGTGCCAGCAGCCAAGATTGGGACAGCTCCTATAATTCACCCCTCCACTTT
TRBD2 TRBJ2-1 TRBV4-3 once CASSQYRSGGSYNEQFF TGCGCCAGCAGCCAATACCGTAGCGGGGGCTCCTACAATGAGCAGTTCTTC
. TRBJ2-3 TRBV13 . CASSLRQATDTQYF TGTGCCAGCAGCTTACGGCAGGCCACAGATACGCAGTATTTT